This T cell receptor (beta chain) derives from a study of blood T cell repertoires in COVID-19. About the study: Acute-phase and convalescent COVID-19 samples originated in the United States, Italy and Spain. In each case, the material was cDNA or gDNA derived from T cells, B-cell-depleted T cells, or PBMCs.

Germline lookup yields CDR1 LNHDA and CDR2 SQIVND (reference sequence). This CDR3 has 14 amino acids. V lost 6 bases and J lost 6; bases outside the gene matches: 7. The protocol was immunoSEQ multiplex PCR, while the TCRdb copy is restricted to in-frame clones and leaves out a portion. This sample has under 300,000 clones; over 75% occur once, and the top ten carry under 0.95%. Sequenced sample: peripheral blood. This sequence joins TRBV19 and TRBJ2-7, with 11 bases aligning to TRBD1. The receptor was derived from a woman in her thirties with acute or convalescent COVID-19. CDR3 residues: CASSKGQGGLEQYF. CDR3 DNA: TGTGCCAGTAGCAAGGGACAGGGGGGTCTCGAGCAGTACTTC. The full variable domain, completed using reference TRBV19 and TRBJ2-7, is DGGITQSPKYLFRKEGQNVTLSCEQNLNHDAMYWYRQDPGQGLRLIYYSQIVNDFQKGDIAEGYSVSREKKESFPLTVTSAQKNPTAFYLCASSKGQGGLEQYFGPGTRLTVT.